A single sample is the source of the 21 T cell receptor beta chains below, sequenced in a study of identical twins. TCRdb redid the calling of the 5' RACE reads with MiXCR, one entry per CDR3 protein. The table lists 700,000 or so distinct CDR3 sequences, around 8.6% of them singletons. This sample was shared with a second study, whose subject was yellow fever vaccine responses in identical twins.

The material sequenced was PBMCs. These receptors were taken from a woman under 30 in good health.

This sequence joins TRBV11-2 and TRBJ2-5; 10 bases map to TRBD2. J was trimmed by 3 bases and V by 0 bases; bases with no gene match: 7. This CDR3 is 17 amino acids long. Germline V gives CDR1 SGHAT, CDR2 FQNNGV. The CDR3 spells CASSLDHLAGVEETQYF. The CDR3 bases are TGTGCCAGCAGCTTAGACCATCTAGCGGGAGTGGAAGAGACCCAGTACTTC.

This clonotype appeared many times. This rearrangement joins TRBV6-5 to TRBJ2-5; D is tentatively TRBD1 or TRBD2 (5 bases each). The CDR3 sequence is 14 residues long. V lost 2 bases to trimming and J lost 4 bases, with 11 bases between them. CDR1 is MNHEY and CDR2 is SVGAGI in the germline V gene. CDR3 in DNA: TGTGCCAGCAGTTACGGGGACGAATCAGAGACCCAGTACTTC. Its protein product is CASSYGDESETQYF.

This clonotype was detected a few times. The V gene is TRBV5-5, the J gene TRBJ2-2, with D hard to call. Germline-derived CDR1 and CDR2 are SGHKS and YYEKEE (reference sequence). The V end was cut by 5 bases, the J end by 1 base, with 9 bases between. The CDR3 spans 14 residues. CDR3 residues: CASRTRQNTGELFF. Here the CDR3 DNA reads TGTGCCAGCAGAACAAGACAGAACACCGGGGAGCTGTTTTTT. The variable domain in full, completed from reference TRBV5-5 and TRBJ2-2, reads DAGVTQSPTHLIKTRGQQVTLRCSPISGHKSVSWYQQVLGQGPQFIFQYYEKEERGRGNFPDRFSARQFPNYSSELNVNALLLGDSALYLCASRTRQNTGELFFGEGSRLTVL.

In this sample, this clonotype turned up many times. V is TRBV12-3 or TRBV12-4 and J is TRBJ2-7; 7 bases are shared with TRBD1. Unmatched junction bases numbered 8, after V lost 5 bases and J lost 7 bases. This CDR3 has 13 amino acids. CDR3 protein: CASSTDRTEEQYF. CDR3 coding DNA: TGTGCCAGCAGTACGGACAGGACGGAAGAGCAGTACTTC.

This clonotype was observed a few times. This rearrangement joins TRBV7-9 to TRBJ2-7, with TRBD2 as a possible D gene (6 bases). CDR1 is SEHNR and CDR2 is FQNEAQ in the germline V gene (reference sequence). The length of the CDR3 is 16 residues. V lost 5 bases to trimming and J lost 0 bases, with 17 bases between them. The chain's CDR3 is CASSPRGRGSSYEQYF. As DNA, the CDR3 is TGTGCCAGCAGCCCAAGAGGCCGGGGGAGCTCCTACGAGCAGTACTTC.

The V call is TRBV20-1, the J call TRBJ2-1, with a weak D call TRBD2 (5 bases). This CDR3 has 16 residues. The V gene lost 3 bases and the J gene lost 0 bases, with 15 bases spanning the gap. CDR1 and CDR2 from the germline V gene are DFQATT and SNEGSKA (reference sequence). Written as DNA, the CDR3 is TGCAGTGCTAGGCCCCCGGCTAGCAGCTCCTACAATGAGCAGTTCTTC. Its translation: CSARPPASSSYNEQFF.

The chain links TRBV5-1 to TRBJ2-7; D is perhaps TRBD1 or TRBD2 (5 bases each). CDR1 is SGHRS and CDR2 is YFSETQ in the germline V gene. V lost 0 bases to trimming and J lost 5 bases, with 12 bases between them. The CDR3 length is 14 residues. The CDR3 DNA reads TGCGCCAGCAGCTTGGGGGGGATGGTGAACGAGCAGTACTTC. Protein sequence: CASSLGGMVNEQYF.

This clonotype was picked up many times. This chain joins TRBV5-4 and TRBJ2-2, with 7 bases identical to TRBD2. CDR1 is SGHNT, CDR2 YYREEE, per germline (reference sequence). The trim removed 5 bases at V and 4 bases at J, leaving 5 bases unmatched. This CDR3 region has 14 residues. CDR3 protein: CASRFTGGTGELFF. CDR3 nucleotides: TGTGCCAGCAGGTTTACGGGAGGCACCGGGGAGCTGTTTTTT.

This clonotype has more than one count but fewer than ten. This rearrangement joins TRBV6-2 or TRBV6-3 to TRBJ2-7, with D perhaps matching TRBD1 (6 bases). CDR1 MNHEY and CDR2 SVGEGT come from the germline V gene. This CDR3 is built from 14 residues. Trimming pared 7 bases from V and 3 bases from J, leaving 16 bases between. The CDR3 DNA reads TGTGCCAGCACTGCAGGGGCCCCCAACTACGAGCAGTACTTC. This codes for CASTAGAPNYEQYF.

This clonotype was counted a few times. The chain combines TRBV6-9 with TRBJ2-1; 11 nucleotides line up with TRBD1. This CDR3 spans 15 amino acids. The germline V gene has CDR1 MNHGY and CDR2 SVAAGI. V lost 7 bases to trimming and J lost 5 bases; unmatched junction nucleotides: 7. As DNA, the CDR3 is TGTGCCAGCAATTCAGGGACAGGGGGGAACAATGAGCAGTTCTTC. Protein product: CASNSGTGGNNEQFF.

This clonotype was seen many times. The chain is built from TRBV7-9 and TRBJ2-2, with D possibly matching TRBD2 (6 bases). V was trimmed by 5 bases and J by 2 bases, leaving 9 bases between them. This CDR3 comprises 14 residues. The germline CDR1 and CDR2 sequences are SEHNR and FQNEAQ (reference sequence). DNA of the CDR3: TGTGCCAGCAGCATTAGCGGAAACACCGGGGAGCTGTTTTTT. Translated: CASSISGNTGELFF.

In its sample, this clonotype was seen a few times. The CDR3 here is CASSLDGLGEQFF. The CDR3 region has the DNA TGTGCCAGCAGCTTAGATGGGCTAGGGGAGCAGTTCTTC. V is TRBV11-2 and J is TRBJ2-1; D gene uncertain. With 0 bases removed from V and 10 bases from J, the gap between germline ends came to 10 bases. CDR3 length equals 13 residues. Germline CDR1 SGHAT, CDR2 FQNNGV.

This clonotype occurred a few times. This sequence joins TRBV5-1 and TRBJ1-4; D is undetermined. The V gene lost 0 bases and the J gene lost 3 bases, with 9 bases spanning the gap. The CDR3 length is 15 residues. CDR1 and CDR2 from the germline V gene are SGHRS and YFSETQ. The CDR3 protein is CASSLGGMANEKLFF. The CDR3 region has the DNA TGCGCCAGCAGCTTGGGCGGGATGGCTAATGAAAAACTGTTTTTT.

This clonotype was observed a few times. In nucleotides, the CDR3 is TGCGCCAGCAGCTTAATACGGTTTGCGGCTCGTTCCTACGAGCAGTACTTC. It specifies CASSLIRFAARSYEQYF. This chain joins TRBV10-2 and TRBJ2-7, with D uncertain. The germline V gene encodes CDR1 WSHSY and CDR2 SAAADI. CDR3 length: 17 amino acids. V lost 6 bases and J 1 base, leaving 22 bases between the germline ends.

This chain's CDR3 is CASSSYWSTDTQYF. The CDR3, as DNA: TGTGCCAGCAGTTCTTATTGGAGCACAGATACGCAGTATTTT. This chain joins TRBV27 and TRBJ2-3; D gene uncertain. V gave up 4 bases and J gave up 0 bases, with 8 bases separating them. CDR3 length: 14 residues. Germline loops: CDR1 MNHEY, CDR2 SMNVEV (reference sequence).

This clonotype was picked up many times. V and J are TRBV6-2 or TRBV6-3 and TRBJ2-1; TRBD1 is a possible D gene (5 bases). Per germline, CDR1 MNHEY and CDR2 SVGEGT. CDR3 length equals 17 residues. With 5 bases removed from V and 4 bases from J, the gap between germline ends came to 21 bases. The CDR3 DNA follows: TGTGCCAGCAGTCCTACCCCGACAGTCCCCCTATACAATGAGCAGTTCTTC. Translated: CASSPTPTVPLYNEQFF.

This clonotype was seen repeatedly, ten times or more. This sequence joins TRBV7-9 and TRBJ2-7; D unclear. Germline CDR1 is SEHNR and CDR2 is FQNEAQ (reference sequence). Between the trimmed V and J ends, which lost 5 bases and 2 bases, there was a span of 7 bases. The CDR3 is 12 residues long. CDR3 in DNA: TGTGCCAGCAGCCCCTCAGCCTACGAGCAGTACTTC. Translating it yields CASSPSAYEQYF.

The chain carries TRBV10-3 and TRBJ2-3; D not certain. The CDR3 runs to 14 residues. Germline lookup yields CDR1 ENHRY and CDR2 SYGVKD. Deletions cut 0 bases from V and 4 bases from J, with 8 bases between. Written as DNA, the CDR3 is TGTGCCATCAGTGAGTCTAAGGGCCCAGATACGCAGTATTTT. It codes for CAISESKGPDTQYF.

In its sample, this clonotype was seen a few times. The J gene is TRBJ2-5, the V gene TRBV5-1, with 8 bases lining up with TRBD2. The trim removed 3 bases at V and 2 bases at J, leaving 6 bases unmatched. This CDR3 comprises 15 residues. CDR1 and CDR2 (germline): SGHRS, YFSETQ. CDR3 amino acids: CASSSILAGQETQYF. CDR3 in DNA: TGCGCCAGCAGCTCAATATTAGCGGGGCAAGAGACCCAGTACTTC.

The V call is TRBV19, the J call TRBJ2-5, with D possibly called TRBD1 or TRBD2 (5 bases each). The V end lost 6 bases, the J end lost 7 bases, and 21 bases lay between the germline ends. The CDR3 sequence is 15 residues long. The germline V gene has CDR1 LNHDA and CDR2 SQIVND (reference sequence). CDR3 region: CASRLYDSSGGTQYF. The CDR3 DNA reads TGTGCCAGTAGGTTATACGACAGCAGCGGTGGGACCCAGTACTTC.

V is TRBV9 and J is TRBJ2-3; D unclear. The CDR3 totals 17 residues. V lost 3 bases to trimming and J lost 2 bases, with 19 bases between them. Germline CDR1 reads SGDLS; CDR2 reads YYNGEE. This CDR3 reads CASSEDRVGYLTDTQYF. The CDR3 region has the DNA TGTGCCAGCAGCGAAGACCGGGTCGGGTACCTCACAGATACGCAGTATTTT.